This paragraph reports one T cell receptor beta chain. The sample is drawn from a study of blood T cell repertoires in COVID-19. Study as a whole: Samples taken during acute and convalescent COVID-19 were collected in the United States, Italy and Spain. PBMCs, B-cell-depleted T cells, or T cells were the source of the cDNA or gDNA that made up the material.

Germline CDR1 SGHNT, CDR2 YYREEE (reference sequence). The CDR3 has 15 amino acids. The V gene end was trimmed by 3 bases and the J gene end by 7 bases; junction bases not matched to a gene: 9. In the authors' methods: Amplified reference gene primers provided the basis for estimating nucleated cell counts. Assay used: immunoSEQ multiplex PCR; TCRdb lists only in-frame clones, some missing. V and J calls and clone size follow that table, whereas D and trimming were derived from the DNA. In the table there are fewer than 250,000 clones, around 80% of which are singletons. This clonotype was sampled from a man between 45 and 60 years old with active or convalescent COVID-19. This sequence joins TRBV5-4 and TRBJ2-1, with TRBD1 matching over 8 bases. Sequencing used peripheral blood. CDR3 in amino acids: CASSSADRARNEQFF. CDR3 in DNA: TGTGCCAGCAGCTCCGCGGACAGGGCGCGGAATGAGCAGTTCTTC.